What follows are 8 T cell receptor beta chains derived from one specimen sequenced in a study of T cells in localized non-small cell lung cancer. The method was immunoSEQ multiplex PCR; TCRdb's version includes in-frame clones alone and lacks a portion of them. The table includes fewer than 15,000 clones, roughly 27% detected once. The sample consisted of lung tumor tissue, taken before any cancer treatment. These receptors originate from an older female donor with stage I lung adenocarcinoma.

The V call is TRBV30, the J call TRBJ1-4, with a tentative D call TRBD1 (5 bases). The germline CDR1 and CDR2 sequences are GTSNPN and SVGIG (reference sequence). Between the trimmed V and J ends, which lost 5 bases and 5 bases, there was a span of 12 bases. CDR3 length: 13 amino acids. Here the CDR3 DNA reads TGTGCCTGGGCCCAGGGTAGGAATGAAAAACTGTTTTTT. Translating gives CAWAQGRNEKLFF.

The chain uses TRBV19 and TRBJ1-5; D may be TRBD1 (5 bases). This CDR3 spans 12 amino acids. CDR1 and CDR2 (germline): LNHDA, SQIVND (reference sequence). Trimming stripped 3 bases from V and 9 bases from J, with 9 bases between. The CDR3 sequence is CASSIQGGPQHF. The CDR3 region has the DNA TGTGCCAGTAGTATTCAGGGCGGGCCCCAGCATTTT.

V and J are TRBV6-8 and TRBJ2-7, with D possibly being TRBD1 (6 bases). This CDR3 spans 14 amino acids. The V and J ends lost 2 bases and 0 bases respectively, with 8 bases between them. Germline CDR1 MNHGY, CDR2 SAAAGT. The CDR3 spells CASSYGTFSYEQYF. The CDR3 nucleotides are TGTGCCAGCAGTTACGGGACATTCTCCTACGAGCAGTACTTC.

This clone showed up just a few times. The V gene is TRBV11-3, the J gene TRBJ2-2; 7 nucleotides align to TRBD1. Germline V gene lookup returns CDR1 SGHNT and CDR2 YENEEA. V was clipped by 6 bases and J by 1 base; unmatched bases: 2. This CDR3 comprises 14 residues. Written as DNA, the CDR3 is TGTGCCAGCAGGAGGACAGGGAACACCGGGGAGCTGTTTTTT. It specifies CASRRTGNTGELFF.

The sample holds many counts of this clone. The gene calls are TRBV6-8 and TRBJ2-1; D unresolved. Per germline, CDR1 MNHGY and CDR2 SAAAGT. CDR3 length equals 15 residues. With 5 bases removed from V and 6 bases from J, the gap between germline ends came to 17 bases. The CDR3 here is CASSHPPRVSNEQFF. The CDR3 DNA reads TGTGCCAGCAGTCACCCCCCGCGAGTAAGCAATGAGCAGTTCTTC.

The chain links TRBV25-1 to TRBJ2-1; possibly TRBD1 or TRBD2 for D (5 bases each). CDR1 is MGHDK, CDR2 SYGVNS, per germline. Trimming removed 4 bases from V and 12 bases from J, with 19 bases in between. The CDR3 spans 14 residues. The CDR3 here is CASSAIAGTGRQFF. The CDR3, as DNA: TGTGCCAGCAGTGCTATCGCCGGGACCGGACGGCAGTTCTTC.

The rearrangement joins TRBV29-1 to TRBJ1-2; possible D gene TRBD1, 5 bases. V shed 5 bases and J shed 5 bases, with 12 bases lying between them. There are 12 residues in the CDR3. Germline V gene sequence: CDR1 SQVTM, CDR2 ANQGSEA. In nucleotides, the CDR3 is TGCAGCGTTTCAATGGGGCTTTATGGCTACACCTTC. This encodes CSVSMGLYGYTF.

The chain links TRBV6-8 to TRBJ2-3; 8 positions match TRBD2. Per germline, CDR1 MNHGY and CDR2 SAAAGT. The ends lost 7 bases at V and 0 bases at J; junction bases unmatched: 3. The CDR3 is 14 residues long. The CDR3, as DNA: TGTGCCAGCACTCAGCGGGAGAGCACAGATACGCAGTATTTT. This sequence encodes CASTQRESTDTQYF.